A single sample is the source of the 11 T cell receptor beta chains below, sequenced in a study of identical twins. TCRdb re-analysed the 5' RACE reads in MiXCR, keeping a single row per CDR3 protein. The profile covers 1.5 million to 2 million distinct CDR3 sequences, with more than 30% appearing a single time and roughly 0.3% taken by the ten largest. The specimen was cord blood. These receptors all come from a newborn girl in good health.

V usage is TRBV20-1 and J usage is TRBJ2-7; a weak D match, TRBD2 (6 bases). Germline V CDR1 and CDR2: DFQATT, SNEGSKA (reference sequence). Trimming took 3 bases from V and 7 from J, leaving 22 bases between them. There are 15 residues in the CDR3. For the CDR3, the DNA is TGCAGTGCTAGGGGGGGAAAGGGCTCCTACAATGAGCAGTACTTC. It is translated as CSARGGKGSYNEQYF.

The chain carries TRBV27 and TRBJ2-3; tentatively, D is TRBD2 (6 bases). V gave up 5 bases and J gave up 3 bases, with 15 bases separating them. Germline V gene lookup returns CDR1 MNHEY and CDR2 SMNVEV (reference sequence). This CDR3 contains 15 residues. CDR3 sequence (DNA): TGTGCCAGCAGTGACTTCGGGGGAAGGACAGATACGCAGTATTTT. Its translation: CASSDFGGRTDTQYF.

In its sample, this clonotype was seen a few times. The chain has TRBV12-3 or TRBV12-4 and TRBJ2-7; unclear D gene. This CDR3 region has 14 residues. V lost 5 bases to trimming and J lost 3 bases, with 14 bases between them. CDR3 coding DNA: TGTGCCAGCAGTCGTAGTCCCACAGTCTACGAGCAGTACTTC. As protein: CASSRSPTVYEQYF.

Concerning this clonotype itself: This may be a read error, as it is one base from a much larger clone. This rearrangement joins TRBV12-3 or TRBV12-4 to TRBJ2-7; 7 bases agree with TRBD1. The CDR3 has 15 residues. DNA of the CDR3: TGTGCCAGCAGTTTATTCCCAGGGGGAACCTACAAGCAGTACTTC. Its protein is CASSLFPGGTYKQYF.

The chain combines TRBV5-1 with TRBJ2-1, with 7 bases matching TRBD2. The V gene's germline CDR1 is SGHRS and CDR2 YFSETQ. V gave up 4 bases and J gave up 0 bases; unmatched junction bases: 4. The CDR3 spans 15 residues. CDR3 DNA sequence: TGCGCCAGCAGCCCGAGCGGGGACTCCTACAATGAGCAGTTCTTC. Amino acid sequence: CASSPSGDSYNEQFF. Filled out from reference TRBV5-1 and TRBJ2-1, the complete variable domain reads KAGVTQTPRYLIKTRGQQVTLSCSPISGHRSVSWYQQTPGQGLQFLFEYFSETQRNKGNFPGRFSGRQFSNSRSEMNVSTLELGDSALYLCASSPSGDSYNEQFFGPGTRLTVL.

V usage is TRBV20-1 and J usage is TRBJ2-7, with D possibly matching TRBD2 (6 bases). Germline loops: CDR1 DFQATT, CDR2 SNEGSKA (reference sequence). Trimming removed 2 bases at V and 5 bases at J, with 22 bases between. The CDR3 contains 16 residues. CDR3 bases: TGCAGTGCTAGAATAACGGGAGAAGTCATCCGCCACGAGCAGTACTTC. Amino acids: CSARITGEVIRHEQYF.

This clonotype appeared a few times. The genes are TRBV9 and TRBJ1-6; no clear D gene. The CDR3 loop spans 13 amino acids. Deletions cut 2 bases from V and 9 bases from J, with 9 bases between. The germline V gene encodes CDR1 SGDLS and CDR2 YYNGEE. The CDR3 coding sequence is TGTGCCAGCAGCGTGGGAGATGGTTCACCCCTCCACTTT. It encodes CASSVGDGSPLHF.

This clonotype was seen more than once but under ten times. The chain links TRBV5-6 to TRBJ1-2; 7 bases agree with TRBD1. There are 17 residues in the CDR3. V gave up 0 bases and J gave up 4 bases; unmatched junction bases: 12. CDR1 SGHDT and CDR2 YYEEEE come from the germline V gene. CDR3 loop: CASSLAPGQQSFYGYTF. For the CDR3, the DNA is TGTGCCAGCAGCTTGGCCCCGGGACAGCAATCTTTCTATGGCTACACCTTC.

This clonotype was detected only a few times. The rearrangement joins TRBV4-2 to TRBJ2-7, with 9 bases lining up with TRBD2. The V segment lost 1 base and the J segment 3 bases; nucleotides outside the gene matches: 7. The CDR3 runs 16 residues. Looked up from germline, CDR1 is LGHNA and CDR2 is YNFKEQ. Here the CDR3 DNA reads TGTGCCAGCAGCCAAGGGGGAACTAGCGGGTTCTACGAGCAGTACTTC. Amino acid sequence: CASSQGGTSGFYEQYF.

This clonotype was detected a few times. The chain combines TRBV4-2 with TRBJ2-3, with 8 bases that match TRBD2. Germline V gives CDR1 LGHNA, CDR2 YNFKEQ. The CDR3 is 16 residues long. J was trimmed by 0 bases and V by 1 base; bases with no gene match: 3. CDR3 nucleotides: TGTGCCAGCAGCCAAGTTCCGGGGGGGAGCACAGATACGCAGTATTTT. Translated, it gives CASSQVPGGSTDTQYF.

A few counts support this clonotype. V is TRBV6-1 and J is TRBJ2-3; TRBD1 might be the D (7 bases). The CDR3 has 19 amino acids. The V end lost 1 base, the J end lost 5 bases, and 25 bases lay between the germline ends. The germline V gene has CDR1 MNHNS and CDR2 SASEGT. The CDR3 DNA sequence: TGTGCCAGCAGTGAAGTTTGGAGGGGGCGCCGGGGAGACAAAGATACGCAGTATTTT. Translated, it gives CASSEVWRGRRGDKDTQYF.